The sequence of this TCR beta chain was determined in a study of blood T cells in healthy people across ages. The germline gives CDR1 MNHGY, CDR2 SAAAGT. Losses at the gene ends were 10 bases for V and 3 bases for J; bases not matched to a gene: 12. The CDR3 runs 15 residues. Primed by a sample-barcoded 5' primer and a J-beta primer mix, a second PCR proceeded for 7 to 11 cycles. Via MiXCR, TCRdb re-called the 5' RACE reads, giving one row per CDR3 protein. The data contain about 1.4 million distinct CDR3 sequences, 45% to 70% of them singletons. V and J are TRBV6-8 and TRBJ1-3; 7 bases fit TRBD1. The sequence derives from a man aged 18 to 30 in good health. The sample comprised blood. The DNA for the CDR3 is TGTGCCAACACTAGGGACAGACAAGATGGAAACACCATATATTTT. This codes for CANTRDRQDGNTIYF.